The rows below give T cell receptor beta chains drawn from one sample of a study of blood T cell repertoires in COVID-19. The data were produced by immunoSEQ multiplex PCR, yet TCRdb's version contains in-frame clones alone and is incomplete. The sample lists roughly 250,000 clones, around 81% occurring once. The sample consisted of peripheral blood. The receptor source for this set is a woman aged 60-75 years with active or convalescent COVID-19. Both conserved end residues are part of each CDR3. Each record gives: V gene, CDR3 length, CDR3 protein.

v_gene: TRBV7-9; len: 14; CDR3aa: CASSLRQGGTEAFF
v_gene: TRBV3-1/TRBV3-2; len: 15; CDR3aa: CASSQVIGANYGYTF
v_gene: TRBV9; len: 15; CDR3aa: CASSQGPSGGETQYF
v_gene: TRBV7-9; len: 16; CDR3aa: CASSPLWAVTGNTIYF
v_gene: TRBV5-5; len: 15; CDR3aa: CASSLTSGVYNEQFF
v_gene: TRBV5-1; len: 18; CDR3aa: CASSRDSGSERRNTEAFF
v_gene: TRBV27; len: 16; CDR3aa: CASSLSPLGGHTEAFF
v_gene: TRBV7-3; len: 14; CDR3aa: CASSFRDFTDTQYF
v_gene: TRBV27; len: 12; CDR3aa: CASSPQGKGYTF
v_gene: TRBV27; len: 14; CDR3aa: CASSRDRATGELFF
v_gene: TRBV3-1/TRBV3-2; len: 15; CDR3aa: CASSRGGAVGEKLFF
v_gene: TRBV28; len: 15; CDR3aa: CASSPYRRGNQPQHF
v_gene: TRBV4-1; len: 14; CDR3aa: CASRDSSYPYGYTF
v_gene: TRBV5-8; len: 17; CDR3aa: CARGGGPTTGLNQPQHF
v_gene: TRBV10-3; len: 20; CDR3aa: CAISDPVRVDRGDYTDTQYF
v_gene: TRBV7-3; len: 15; CDR3aa: CASSLDRFAASPLHF
v_gene: TRBV15; len: 17; CDR3aa: CATSRIPLAASTDTQYF
v_gene: TRBV5-5; len: 14; CDR3aa: CASSLDSTTDTQYF
v_gene: TRBV7-9; len: 14; CDR3aa: CASSFAGAADTQYF
v_gene: TRBV28; len: 14; CDR3aa: CASSLILPNEKLFF
v_gene: TRBV5-8; len: 14; CDR3aa: CASSLDRRNTEAFF
v_gene: TRBV29-1; len: 14; CDR3aa: CSASGQLLNTEAFF
v_gene: TRBV19; len: 21; CDR3aa: CASSIGPLLNAGQRVNYGYTF
v_gene: TRBV7-2; len: 16; CDR3aa: CASSLGRAPSGNTIYF
v_gene: TRBV19; len: 15; CDR3aa: CASSIPPPVNQPQHF
v_gene: TRBV7-9; len: 15; CDR3aa: CASSLVAGDTGELFF
v_gene: TRBV29-1; len: 14; CDR3aa: CSVSRTGGASGYTF
v_gene: TRBV6-6; len: 14; CDR3aa: CASGFGGGSYEQYF
v_gene: TRBV3-1/TRBV3-2; len: 21; CDR3aa: CASSQGLASGGRREETGELFF
v_gene: TRBV19; len: 14; CDR3aa: CASSSTGGAEKLFF
v_gene: TRBV7-3; len: 15; CDR3aa: CASSRQGPSTDTQYF
v_gene: TRBV6-5; len: 13; CDR3aa: CASSPTGGYEQFF
v_gene: TRBV5-4; len: 14; CDR3aa: CASSLDRPQETQYF
v_gene: TRBV3-1/TRBV3-2; len: 17; CDR3aa: CASSLTAGGWSGDTQYF
v_gene: TRBV5-1; len: 16; CDR3aa: CASSGLGRGPYNEQFF
v_gene: TRBV4-1; len: 13; CDR3aa: CASSQDREQPQHF
v_gene: TRBV11-2; len: 19; CDR3aa: CASSLIPSLTSGVTDTQYF
v_gene: TRBV7-3; len: 16; CDR3aa: CASSLSGRGGAETQYF
v_gene: TRBV2; len: 12; CDR3aa: CASERTDIEAFF
v_gene: TRBV18; len: 14; CDR3aa: CASSPSFGTTEAFF
v_gene: TRBV3-1/TRBV3-2; len: 16; CDR3aa: CASSQGVRSPPGELFF
v_gene: TRBV19; len: 13; CDR3aa: CASSDRVESPLHF
v_gene: TRBV5-6; len: 13; CDR3aa: CASRKDSYGELFF
v_gene: TRBV27; len: 16; CDR3aa: CASSFFQQGFQETQYF
v_gene: TRBV7-7; len: 14; CDR3aa: CASSPDRAGNTIYF
v_gene: TRBV14; len: 15; CDR3aa: CASSIAGTGPSGYTF
v_gene: TRBV19; len: 15; CDR3aa: CASSTLTGLLYEQYF
v_gene: TRBV5-1; len: 13; CDR3aa: CASSLAGQGTLHF
v_gene: TRBV29-1; len: 12; CDR3aa: CSAGHLNTEAFF
v_gene: TRBV6-4; len: 14; CDR3aa: CASSLTYRDNEQFF
v_gene: TRBV7-9; len: 17; CDR3aa: CASSIGQGAVTNEKLFF
v_gene: TRBV5-4; len: 12; CDR3aa: CAIHRTTGELFF
v_gene: TRBV2; len: 16; CDR3aa: CASRDDRAGSTDTQYF
v_gene: TRBV30; len: 15; CDR3aa: CAWSEGRGSGNTIYF
v_gene: TRBV11-2; len: 15; CDR3aa: CASSLKTGRDYEQYF